Each of the 5 T cell receptor beta chains below was sequenced from the same sample in a study of lymphopenia after photon versus proton radiotherapy. Data came from immunoSEQ multiplex PCR; TCRdb stores just in-frame clones and leaves some out. The table includes 150,000 to 200,000 clones, 80% to 90% detected once. The sequencing here drew on peripheral blood, taken from a patient treated with photon-based radiotherapy. Receptors originate from a man aged 45-65 years with gastric cancer.

The chain is built from TRBV5-4 and TRBJ2-2; TRBD2 agrees at 9 bases. Germline loops: CDR1 SGHNT, CDR2 YYREEE (reference sequence). The trim removed 3 bases at V and 1 base at J, leaving 4 bases unmatched. The CDR3 extends over 16 amino acids. CDR3: CASSSLTSGNTGELFF. The CDR3 DNA sequence: TGTGCCAGCAGCTCCTTGACTAGCGGGAACACCGGGGAGCTGTTTTTT.

The chain uses TRBV5-1 and TRBJ2-1; tentative D call: TRBD2 (6 bases). The CDR3 loop spans 13 amino acids. Trimming took off 5 bases at V and 6 bases at J, with 12 bases between the two ends. Germline loops: CDR1 SGHRS, CDR2 YFSETQ. The CDR3 here is CASSGGNSNEQFF. In DNA, the CDR3 is TGCGCCAGCAGTGGGGGGAATTCCAATGAGCAGTTCTTC.

In this sample, this clone turned up once. A read error is the likely source, as a far larger clone sits one nucleotide away. In the same sample, other DNA sequences code for this CDR3. This chain joins TRBV6-6 and TRBJ1-2, with a tentative D call TRBD1 (5 bases). V lost 6 bases, J lost 0 bases, and 5 bases lay in between. The germline V gene encodes CDR1 MNHNY and CDR2 SVGAGI (reference sequence). The length of the CDR3 is 12 residues. The CDR3 coding sequence is TGTGCCAGCAGGGACACTAACTATGGCTACACCTTC. Its protein is CASRDTNYGYTF.

The chain recombines TRBV4-3 with TRBJ2-7; 10 bases line up with TRBD2. The V gene end was trimmed by 0 bases and the J gene end by 10 bases; junction bases not matched to a gene: 12. The length of the CDR3 is 16 residues. CDR1 LGHNA and CDR2 YSLEER come from the germline V gene. The DNA for the CDR3 is TGCGCCAGCAGCCAAGATTTCGAGCGGGAGGGCCGTGAACAGTACTTC. It specifies CASSQDFEREGREQYF.

Points on this clone: The sample has other DNA sequences that encode this CDR3 too. This sequence joins TRBV19 and TRBJ1-4, with D unclear. CDR3 length: 13 amino acids. V dropped 6 bases and J dropped 7 bases, with 12 bases sitting between them. CDR1 LNHDA and CDR2 SQIVND come from the germline V gene (reference sequence). The CDR3 spells CASSTRGGEKLFF. The CDR3 region has the DNA TGTGCCAGTAGCACTCGTGGAGGTGAAAAACTGTTTTTT. Full variable domain (remainder filled in from reference TRBV19 and TRBJ1-4): DGGITQSPKYLFRKEGQNVTLSCEQNLNHDAMYWYRQDPGQGLRLIYYSQIVNDFQKGDIAEGYSVSREKKESFPLTVTSAQKNPTAFYLCASSTRGGEKLFFGSGTQLSVL.